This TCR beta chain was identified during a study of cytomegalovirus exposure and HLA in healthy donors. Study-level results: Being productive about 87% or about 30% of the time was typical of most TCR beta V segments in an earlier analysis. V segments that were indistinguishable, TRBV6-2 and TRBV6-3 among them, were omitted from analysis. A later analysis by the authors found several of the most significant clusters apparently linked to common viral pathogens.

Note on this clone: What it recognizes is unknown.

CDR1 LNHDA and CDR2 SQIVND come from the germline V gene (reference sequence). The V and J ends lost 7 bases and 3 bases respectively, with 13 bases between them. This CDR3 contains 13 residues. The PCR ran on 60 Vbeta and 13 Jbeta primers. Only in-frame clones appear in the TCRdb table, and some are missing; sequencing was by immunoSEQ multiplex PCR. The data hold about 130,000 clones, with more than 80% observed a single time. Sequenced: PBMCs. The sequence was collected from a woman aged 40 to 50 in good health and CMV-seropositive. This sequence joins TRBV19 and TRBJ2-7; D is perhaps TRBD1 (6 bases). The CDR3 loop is CASKVGAGYEQYF. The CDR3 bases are TGTGCCAGTAAGGTGGGGGCGGGCTACGAGCAGTACTTC.